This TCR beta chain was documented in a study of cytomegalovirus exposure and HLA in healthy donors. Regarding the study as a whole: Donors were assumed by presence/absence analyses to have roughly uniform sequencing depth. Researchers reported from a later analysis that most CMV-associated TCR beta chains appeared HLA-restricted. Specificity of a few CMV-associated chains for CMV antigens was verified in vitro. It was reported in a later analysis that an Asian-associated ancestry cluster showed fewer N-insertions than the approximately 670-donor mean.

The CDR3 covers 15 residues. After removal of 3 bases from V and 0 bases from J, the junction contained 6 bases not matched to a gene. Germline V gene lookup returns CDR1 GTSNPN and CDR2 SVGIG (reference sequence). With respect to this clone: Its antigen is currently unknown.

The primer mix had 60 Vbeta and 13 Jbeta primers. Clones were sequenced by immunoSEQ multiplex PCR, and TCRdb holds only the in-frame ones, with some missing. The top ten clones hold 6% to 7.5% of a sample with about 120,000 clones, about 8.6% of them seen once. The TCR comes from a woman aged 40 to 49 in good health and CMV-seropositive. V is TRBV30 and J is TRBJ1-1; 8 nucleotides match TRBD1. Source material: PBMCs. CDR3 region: CAWSNRGEMNTEAFF. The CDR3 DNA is TGTGCCTGGAGCAACAGGGGGGAAATGAACACTGAAGCTTTCTTT.